A single sample gave rise to the 3 T cell receptor beta chains below, sequenced in a study of cytomegalovirus exposure and HLA in healthy donors. 13 Jbeta primers and 60 Vbeta primers were used for the PCR. Repertoires were generated with immunoSEQ multiplex PCR, while TCRdb's copy carries only in-frame clones and drops some. The sample has over 150,000 clones; 80% to 90% are singletons. Sample: PBMCs. The receptors here all came from a girl aged 10-17 years in good health and CMV-seropositive.

The CDR3 protein is CASSLRSLWFF. CDR3 DNA: TGTGCCAGCAGTTTACGGTCCTTGTGGTTCTTC. This sequence joins TRBV28 and TRBJ2-1; D not resolved. V lost 2 bases and J 15 bases, leaving 11 bases between the germline ends. Per the germline V gene, CDR1 is MDHEN and CDR2 is SYDVKM. The CDR3 runs 11 residues.

The chain has TRBV18 and TRBJ1-5, with 7 bases that match TRBD1. The germline gives CDR1 KGHSH, CDR2 LQKENI. Germline trimming cut 4 bases from V and 2 bases from J; bases unmatched to any gene: 14. This CDR3 spans 18 amino acids. For the CDR3, the DNA is TGTGCCAGCTCACACCAAAGGGGCCAAACAGGGGGCAATCAGCCCCAGCATTTT. Protein product: CASSHQRGQTGGNQPQHF.

V is TRBV7-8 and J is TRBJ1-1, with D possibly TRBD1 on 6 matching bases. Deletions cut 5 bases from V and 1 base from J, with 14 bases between. The CDR3 is 15 residues long. Germline CDR1 SGHVS, CDR2 FQNEAQ. The CDR3 region is CASSGGQRGNTEAFF. DNA for the CDR3: TGTGCCAGCAGCGGTGGACAGAGAGGGAACACTGAAGCTTTCTTT.